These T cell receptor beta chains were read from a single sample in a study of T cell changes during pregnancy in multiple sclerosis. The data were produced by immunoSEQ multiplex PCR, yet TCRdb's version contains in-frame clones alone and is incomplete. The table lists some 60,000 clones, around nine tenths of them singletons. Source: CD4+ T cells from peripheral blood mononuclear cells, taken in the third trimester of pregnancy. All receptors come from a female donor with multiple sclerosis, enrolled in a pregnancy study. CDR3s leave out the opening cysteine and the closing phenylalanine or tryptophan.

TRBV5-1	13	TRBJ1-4	ASSQRTGTNEKLF
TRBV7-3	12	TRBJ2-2	ASSLNSNTGELF
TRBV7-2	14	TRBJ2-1	ASSLSGGYSYNEQF
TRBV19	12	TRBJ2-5	ASSQAERGETQY
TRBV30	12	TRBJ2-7	ACSPGGYLYEQY
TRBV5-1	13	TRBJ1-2	ASRTGGNSNYGYT
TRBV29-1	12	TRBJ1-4	SVEGERPFEKLF
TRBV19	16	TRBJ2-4	ASSIPIGLAGSKNIQY
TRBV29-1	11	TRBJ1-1	SADRGTNTEAF
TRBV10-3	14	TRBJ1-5	AISDIWTGEGRPQH
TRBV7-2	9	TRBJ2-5	ASSIRETQY
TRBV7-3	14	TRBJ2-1	ASSLNPAGGYNEQF
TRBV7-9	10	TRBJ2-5	ASSPSQETQY
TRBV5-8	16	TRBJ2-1	ATPGRPGEFENYNEQF
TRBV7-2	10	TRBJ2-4	ASSPQGDIQY
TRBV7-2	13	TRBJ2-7	ASSPQAGGPYEQY
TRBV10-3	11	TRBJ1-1	AITGQTNTEAF
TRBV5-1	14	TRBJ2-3	ASSGGGLAGADTQY
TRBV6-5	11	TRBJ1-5	ASSYKADQPQH
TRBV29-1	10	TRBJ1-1	SVGPFRAEAF
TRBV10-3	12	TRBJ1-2	ATIGTDREHGYT
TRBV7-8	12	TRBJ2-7	ASSPLGGPYEQY
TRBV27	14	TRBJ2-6	ASGGAGWAGANVLT
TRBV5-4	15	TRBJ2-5	ASSLDGSGRAAETQY
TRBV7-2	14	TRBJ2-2	ASRVPGQVVPGELF
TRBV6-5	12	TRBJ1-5	ASSYSYGNQPQH
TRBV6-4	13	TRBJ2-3	ASSEQGGSTDTQY
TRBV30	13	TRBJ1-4	AWKHSDRVGEKLF
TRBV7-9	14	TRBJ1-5	ASSLGVGQFNQPQH
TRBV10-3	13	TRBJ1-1	AISETTGLGTEAF